This T cell receptor beta chain was captured by sequencing in a study of OX40 agonist ivuxolimab in advanced cancers. Across the whole study: Each dose-escalation patient presented with hepatocellular carcinoma, melanoma, renal cell or head and neck cancer. Findings and limits, study-wide: The study found that CD8+ T cells averaged more expanded clones than CD4+.

As to this clone: Its target is unknown. Additional DNA sequences in this sample encode the identical CDR3.

The CDR3 sequence is 14 residues long. V was pared by 0 bases and J by 4 bases, with 8 bases between. Looked up from germline, CDR1 is SGHRS and CDR2 is YFSETQ. The assay was immunoSEQ multiplex PCR, and TCRdb's table has in-frame clones only and misses some. The data hold about 58,000 clones, with around 84% observed a single time. The receptor comes from an adult with an advanced solid tumor such as melanoma, head and neck, liver or kidney cancer. This sequence joins TRBV5-1 and TRBJ2-1, with TRBD1 as a possible D gene (5 bases). Sequencing used CD4+ or CD8+ T cells sorted from blood, obtained in a trial of the OX40 agonist ivuxolimab. The DNA of the CDR3 is TGCGCCAGCAGCTTGGGACAGAGTTACAATGAGCAGTTCTTC. Amino acid sequence: CASSLGQSYNEQFF.